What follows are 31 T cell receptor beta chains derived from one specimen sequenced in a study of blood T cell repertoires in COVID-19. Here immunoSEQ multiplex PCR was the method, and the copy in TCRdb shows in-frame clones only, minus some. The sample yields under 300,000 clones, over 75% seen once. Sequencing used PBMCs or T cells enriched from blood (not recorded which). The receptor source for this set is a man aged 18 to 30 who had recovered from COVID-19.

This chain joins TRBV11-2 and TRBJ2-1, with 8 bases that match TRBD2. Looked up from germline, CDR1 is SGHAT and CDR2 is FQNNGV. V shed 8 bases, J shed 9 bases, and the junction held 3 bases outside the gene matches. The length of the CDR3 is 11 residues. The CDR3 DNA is TGTGCCAGCGGACTAGCTGTTGAGCAGTTCTTC. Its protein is CASGLAVEQFF.

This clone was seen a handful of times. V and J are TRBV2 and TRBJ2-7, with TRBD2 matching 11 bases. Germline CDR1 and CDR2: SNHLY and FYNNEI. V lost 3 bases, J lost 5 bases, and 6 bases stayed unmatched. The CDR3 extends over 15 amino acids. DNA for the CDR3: TGTGCCAGCAGTGACGGAGGACTAGCGGGCCACGAGCAGTACTTC. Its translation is CASSDGGLAGHEQYF.

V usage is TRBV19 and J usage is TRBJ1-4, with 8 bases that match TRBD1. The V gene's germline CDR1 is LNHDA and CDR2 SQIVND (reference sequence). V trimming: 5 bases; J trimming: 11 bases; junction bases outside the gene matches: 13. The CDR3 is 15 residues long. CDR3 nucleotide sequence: TGTGCCAGTAGTCCGGCAGGACAGGGCCTTTCCAAACTGTTTTTT. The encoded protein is CASSPAGQGLSKLFF.

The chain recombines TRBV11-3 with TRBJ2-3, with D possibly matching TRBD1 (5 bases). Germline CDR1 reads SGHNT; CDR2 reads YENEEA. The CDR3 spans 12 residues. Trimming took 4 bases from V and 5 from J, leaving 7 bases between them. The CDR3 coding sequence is TGTGCCAGCAGCTACACAGGAGATACGCAGTATTTT. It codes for CASSYTGDTQYF.

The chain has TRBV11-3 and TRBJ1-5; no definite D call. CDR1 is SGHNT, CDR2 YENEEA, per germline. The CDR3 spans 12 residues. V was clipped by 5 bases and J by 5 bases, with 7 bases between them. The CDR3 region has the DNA TGTGCCAGCAGCCGCGGCGATCAGCCCCAGCATTTT. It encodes CASSRGDQPQHF.

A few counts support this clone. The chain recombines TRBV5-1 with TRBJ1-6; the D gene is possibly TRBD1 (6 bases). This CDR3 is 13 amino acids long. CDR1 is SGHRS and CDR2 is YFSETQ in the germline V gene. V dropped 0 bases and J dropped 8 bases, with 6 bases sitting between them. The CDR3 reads CASSLDRDSPLHF. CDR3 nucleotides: TGCGCCAGCAGCTTGGACAGGGATTCACCCCTCCACTTT.

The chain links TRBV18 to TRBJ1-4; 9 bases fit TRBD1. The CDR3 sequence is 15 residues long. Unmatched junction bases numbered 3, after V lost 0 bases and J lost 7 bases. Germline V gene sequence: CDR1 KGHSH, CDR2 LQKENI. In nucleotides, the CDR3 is TGTGCCAGCTCACCACCAACAGGGGGCCGTGAAAAACTGTTTTTT. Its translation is CASSPPTGGREKLFF.

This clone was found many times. CDR3 region: CASSLGLAGDPESYEQYF. The CDR3 DNA is TGTGCCAGCAGTTTGGGACTAGCGGGAGACCCGGAGTCCTACGAGCAGTACTTC. The V and J genes are TRBV28 and TRBJ2-7; TRBD2 matches at 14 bases. The length of the CDR3 is 18 residues. Germline V gene sequence: CDR1 MDHEN, CDR2 SYDVKM. Trimming removed 3 bases from V and 1 base from J; junction bases left unmatched: 8. Complete variable domain (other parts from reference TRBV28 and TRBJ2-7): DVKVTQSSRYLVKRTGEKVFLECVQDMDHENMFWYRQDPGLGLRLIYFSYDVKMKEKGDIPEGYSVSREKKERFSLILESASTNQTSMYLCASSLGLAGDPESYEQYFGPGTRLTVT.

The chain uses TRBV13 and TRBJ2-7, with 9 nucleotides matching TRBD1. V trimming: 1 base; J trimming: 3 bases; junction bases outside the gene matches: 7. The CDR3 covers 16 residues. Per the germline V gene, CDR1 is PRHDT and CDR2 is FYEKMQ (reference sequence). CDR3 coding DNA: TGTGCCAGCAGCTTAGCCGTGGGACAGGGTAGCTACGAGCAGTACTTC. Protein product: CASSLAVGQGSYEQYF.

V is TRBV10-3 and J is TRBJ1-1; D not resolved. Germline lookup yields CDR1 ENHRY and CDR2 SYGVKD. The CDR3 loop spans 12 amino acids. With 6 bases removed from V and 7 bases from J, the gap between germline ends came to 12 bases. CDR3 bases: TGTGCCATCAGCAACGCAAGACTTGAAGCTTTCTTT. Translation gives CAISNARLEAFF.

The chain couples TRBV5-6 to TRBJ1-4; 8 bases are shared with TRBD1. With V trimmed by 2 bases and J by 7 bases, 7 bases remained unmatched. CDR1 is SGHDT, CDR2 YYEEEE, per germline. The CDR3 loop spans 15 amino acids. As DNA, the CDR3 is TGTGCCAGCAGCTTTTCGGGGACAGGTACTGAAAAACTGTTTTTT. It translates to CASSFSGTGTEKLFF.

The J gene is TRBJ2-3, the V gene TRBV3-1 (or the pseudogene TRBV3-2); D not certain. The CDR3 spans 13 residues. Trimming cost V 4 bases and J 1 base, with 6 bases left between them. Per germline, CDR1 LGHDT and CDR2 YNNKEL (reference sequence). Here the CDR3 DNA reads TGTGCCAGCAGCCCCCCAGGCACAGATACGCAGTATTTT. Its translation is CASSPPGTDTQYF.

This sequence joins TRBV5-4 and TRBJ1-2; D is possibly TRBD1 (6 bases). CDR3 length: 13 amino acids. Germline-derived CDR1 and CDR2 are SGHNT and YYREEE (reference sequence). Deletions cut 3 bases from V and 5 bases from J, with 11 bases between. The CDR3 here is CASSSTGHYGYTF. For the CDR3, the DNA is TGTGCCAGCAGCTCGACAGGCCATTATGGCTACACCTTC.

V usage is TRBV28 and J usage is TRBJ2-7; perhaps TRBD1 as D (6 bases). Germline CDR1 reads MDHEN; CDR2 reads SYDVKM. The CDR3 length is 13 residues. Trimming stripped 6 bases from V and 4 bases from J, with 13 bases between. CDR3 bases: TGTGCCAGCAGATCGGGACACCTTTACGAGCAGTACTTC. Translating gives CASRSGHLYEQYF.

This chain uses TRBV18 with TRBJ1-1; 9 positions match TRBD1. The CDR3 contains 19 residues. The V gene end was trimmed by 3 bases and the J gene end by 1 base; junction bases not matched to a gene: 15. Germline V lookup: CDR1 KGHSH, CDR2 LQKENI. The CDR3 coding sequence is TGTGCCAGCTCACCCATGATAGGACAGGGGAAGGTGGGGAACACTGAAGCTTTCTTT. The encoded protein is CASSPMIGQGKVGNTEAFF.

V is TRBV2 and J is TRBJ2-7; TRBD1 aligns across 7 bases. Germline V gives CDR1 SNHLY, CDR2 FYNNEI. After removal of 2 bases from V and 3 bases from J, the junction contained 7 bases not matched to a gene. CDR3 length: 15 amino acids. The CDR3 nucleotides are TGTGCCAGCAGTGAACAGGGGACAGCCAACTACGAGCAGTACTTC. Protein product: CASSEQGTANYEQYF.

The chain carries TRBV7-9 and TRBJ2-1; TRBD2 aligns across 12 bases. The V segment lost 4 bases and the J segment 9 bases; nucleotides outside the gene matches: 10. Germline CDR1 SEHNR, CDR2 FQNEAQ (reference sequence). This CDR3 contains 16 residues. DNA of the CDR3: TGTGCCAGCAGCTCCCCGACTAGCGGGAGCCGAGGTGAGCAGTTCTTC. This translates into CASSSPTSGSRGEQFF.

CDR3 region: CASSPEVTSGNTIYF. The DNA for the CDR3 is TGTGCCAGCAGCCCTGAGGTGACCTCTGGAAACACCATATATTTT. J is TRBJ1-3 and V is TRBV21-1. TRBV21-1 is deemed a pseudogene. This CDR3 contains 15 residues.

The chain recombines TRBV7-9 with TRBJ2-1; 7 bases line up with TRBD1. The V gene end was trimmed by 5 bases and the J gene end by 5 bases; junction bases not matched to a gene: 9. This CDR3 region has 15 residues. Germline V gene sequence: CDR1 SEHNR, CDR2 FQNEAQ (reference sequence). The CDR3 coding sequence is TGTGCCAGCAGCATGTCGGAACAGGGGAACAATGAGCAGTTCTTC. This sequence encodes CASSMSEQGNNEQFF.

Here the CDR3 reads CASSQGDRAYGYTF. CDR3 sequence (DNA): TGCGCCAGCAGCCAAGGGGACAGGGCCTATGGCTACACCTTC. This chain links TRBV4-1 with TRBJ1-2; 9 bases align to TRBD1. From germline, CDR1 is MGHRA and CDR2 YSYEKL. This CDR3 comprises 14 residues. Losses at the gene ends were 1 base for V and 4 bases for J; bases not matched to a gene: 1.

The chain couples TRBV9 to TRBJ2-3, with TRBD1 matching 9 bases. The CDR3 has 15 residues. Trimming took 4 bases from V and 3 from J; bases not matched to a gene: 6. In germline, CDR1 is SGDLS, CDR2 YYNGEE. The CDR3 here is CASSFRQGGTDTQYF. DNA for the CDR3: TGTGCCAGCAGCTTCAGACAGGGGGGGACAGATACGCAGTATTTT.

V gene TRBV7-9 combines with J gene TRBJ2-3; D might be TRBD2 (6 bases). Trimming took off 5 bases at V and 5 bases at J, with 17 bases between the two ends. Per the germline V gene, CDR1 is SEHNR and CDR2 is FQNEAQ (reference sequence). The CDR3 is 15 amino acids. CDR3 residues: CASSKAGTLRDTQYF. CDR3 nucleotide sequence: TGTGCCAGCAGCAAAGCCGGGACTTTAAGAGATACGCAGTATTTT.

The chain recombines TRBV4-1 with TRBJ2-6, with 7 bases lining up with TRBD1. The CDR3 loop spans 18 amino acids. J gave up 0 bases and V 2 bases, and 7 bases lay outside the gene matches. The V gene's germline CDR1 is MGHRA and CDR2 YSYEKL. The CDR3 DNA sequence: TGCGCCAGCAGCCAACCGGGACAGCGAACCTCTGGGGCCAACGTCCTGACTTTC. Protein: CASSQPGQRTSGANVLTF.

The CDR3 nucleotides read TGCGCCAGCAGCTTGGCAGATCCTGATTCACCCCTCCACTTT. Translating gives CASSLADPDSPLHF. V usage is TRBV5-1 and J usage is TRBJ1-6; D is uncertain. CDR1 and CDR2 (germline): SGHRS, YFSETQ. The CDR3 runs to 14 residues. With 0 bases removed from V and 8 bases from J, the gap between germline ends came to 9 bases.

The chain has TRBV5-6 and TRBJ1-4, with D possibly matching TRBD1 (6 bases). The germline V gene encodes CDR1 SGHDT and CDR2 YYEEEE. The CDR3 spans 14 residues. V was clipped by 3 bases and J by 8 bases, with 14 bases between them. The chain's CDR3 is CASSWGQGEEKLFF. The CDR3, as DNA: TGTGCCAGCAGCTGGGGGCAGGGTGAGGAAAAACTGTTTTTT. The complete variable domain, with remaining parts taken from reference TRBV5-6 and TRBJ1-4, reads DAGVTQSPTHLIKTRGQQVTLRCSPKSGHDTVSWYQQALGQGPQFIFQYYEEEERQRGNFPDRFSGHQFPNYSSELNVNALLLGDSALYLCASSWGQGEEKLFFGSGTQLSVL.

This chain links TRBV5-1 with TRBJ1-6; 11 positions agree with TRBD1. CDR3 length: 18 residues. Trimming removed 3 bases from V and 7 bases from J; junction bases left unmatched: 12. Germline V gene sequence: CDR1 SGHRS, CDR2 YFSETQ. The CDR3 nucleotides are TGCGCCAGCAGCTGGGGGACCGGACAGGGGGCTAGGAATTCACCCCTCCACTTT. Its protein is CASSWGTGQGARNSPLHF.

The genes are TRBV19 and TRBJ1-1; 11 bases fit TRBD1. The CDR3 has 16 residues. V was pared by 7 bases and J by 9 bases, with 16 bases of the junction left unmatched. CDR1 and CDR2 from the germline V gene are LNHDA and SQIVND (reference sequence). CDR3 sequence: CASTSRGTGGADKAFF. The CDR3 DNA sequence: TGTGCCAGTACCTCCCGGGGGACAGGGGGTGCGGACAAAGCTTTCTTT.

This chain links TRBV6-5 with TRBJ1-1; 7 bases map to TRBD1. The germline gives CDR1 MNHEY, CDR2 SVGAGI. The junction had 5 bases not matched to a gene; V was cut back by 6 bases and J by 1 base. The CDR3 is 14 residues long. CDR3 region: CASSLQGSNTEAFF. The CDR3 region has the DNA TGTGCCAGCAGCCTACAGGGGTCGAACACTGAAGCTTTCTTT.

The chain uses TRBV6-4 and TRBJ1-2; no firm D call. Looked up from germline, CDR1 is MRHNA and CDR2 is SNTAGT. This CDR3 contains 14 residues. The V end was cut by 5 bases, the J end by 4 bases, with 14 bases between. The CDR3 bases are TGTGCCAGCAGTTTGTTCCCAGCAGGCTATGGCTACACCTTC. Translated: CASSLFPAGYGYTF.

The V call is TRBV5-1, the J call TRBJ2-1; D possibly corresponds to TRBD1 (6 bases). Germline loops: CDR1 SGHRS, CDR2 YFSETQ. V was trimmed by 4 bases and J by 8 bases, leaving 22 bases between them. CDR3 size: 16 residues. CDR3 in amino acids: CASSPAVGTGWDEQFF. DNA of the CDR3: TGCGCCAGCAGCCCCGCAGTTGGTACAGGGTGGGATGAGCAGTTCTTC. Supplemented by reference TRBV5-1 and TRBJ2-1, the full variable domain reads KAGVTQTPRYLIKTRGQQVTLSCSPISGHRSVSWYQQTPGQGLQFLFEYFSETQRNKGNFPGRFSGRQFSNSRSEMNVSTLELGDSALYLCASSPAVGTGWDEQFFGPGTRLTVL.

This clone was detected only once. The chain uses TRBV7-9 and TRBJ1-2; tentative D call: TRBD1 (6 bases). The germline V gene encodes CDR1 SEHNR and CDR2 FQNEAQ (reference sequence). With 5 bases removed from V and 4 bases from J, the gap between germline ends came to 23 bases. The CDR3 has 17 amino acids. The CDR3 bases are TGTGCCAGCAGCGCGACCAGGGGATCTTCCTTTGGCTATGGCTACACCTTC. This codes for CASSATRGSSFGYGYTF.